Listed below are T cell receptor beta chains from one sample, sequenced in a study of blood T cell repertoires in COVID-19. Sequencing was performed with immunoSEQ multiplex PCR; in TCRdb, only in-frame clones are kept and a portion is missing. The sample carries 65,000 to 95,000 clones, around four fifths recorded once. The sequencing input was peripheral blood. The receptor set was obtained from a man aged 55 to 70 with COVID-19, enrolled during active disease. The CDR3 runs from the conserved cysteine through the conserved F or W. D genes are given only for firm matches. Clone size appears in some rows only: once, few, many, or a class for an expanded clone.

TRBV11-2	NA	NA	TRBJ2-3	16	TGTGCCAGCAGCTTTCGCGGGGCAAGGGGCACAGATACGCAGTATTTT	CASSFRGARGTDTQYF
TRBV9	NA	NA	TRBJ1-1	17	TGTGCCAGCAGCGTAGACCCAGGGGCGGGTTCGAACACTGAAGCTTTCTTT	CASSVDPGAGSNTEAFF
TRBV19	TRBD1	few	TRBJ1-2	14	TGTGCCGGTAAAAGGACAGGGGTGGTCCATGGCTACACCTTC	CAGKRTGVVHGYTF
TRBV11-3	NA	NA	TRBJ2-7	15	TGTGCCAGCAGCCGGACGGAACAGGGTTCCTACGAGCAGTACTTC	CASSRTEQGSYEQYF
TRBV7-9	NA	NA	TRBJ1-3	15	TGTGCCAGCAGCCCCCCCTTTCGTCTTGGAAACACCATATATTTT	CASSPPFRLGNTIYF
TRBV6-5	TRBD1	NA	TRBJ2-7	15	TGTGCCAGCAGTCCCGGACAGGATGGTTCCTACGAGCAGTACTTC	CASSPGQDGSYEQYF
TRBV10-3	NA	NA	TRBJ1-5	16	TGTGCCATCAGTGTTACGGGGGGGTTAGGCAATCAGCCCCAGCATTTT	CAISVTGGLGNQPQHF
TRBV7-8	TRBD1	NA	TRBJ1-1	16	TGTGCCAGCAGCTTAGAGGGGGCCCTGCGGAACACTGAAGCTTTCTTT	CASSLEGALRNTEAFF
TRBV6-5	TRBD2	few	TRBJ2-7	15	TGTGCCAGCAGTTACTCAACTAGCGGGAAATACGAGCAGTACTTC	CASSYSTSGKYEQYF
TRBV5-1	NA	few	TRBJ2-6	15	TGCGCCAGCAGCCCCCCCAGCTCTGGGGCCAACGTCCTGACTTTC	CASSPPSSGANVLTF
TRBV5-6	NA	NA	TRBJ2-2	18	TGTGCCAGCAGCACGACAAGCCGCAGGGGCATTGGTCTGGGGGAGCTGTTTTTT	CASSTTSRRGIGLGELFF
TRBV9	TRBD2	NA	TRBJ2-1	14	TGTGCCAGCAGCGGTAGTGAACCCCCGGGACTAGTGTTCTTC	CASSGSEPPGLVFF
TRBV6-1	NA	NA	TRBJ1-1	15	TGTGCCAGCGGGGAGGGGTCCACATGGGGGACTGAAGCTTTCTTT	CASGEGSTWGTEAFF
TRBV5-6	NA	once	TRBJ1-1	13	TGTGCCAGCAGCTTGGGAGGGGCGGGAGAAGCTTTCTTT	CASSLGGAGEAFF
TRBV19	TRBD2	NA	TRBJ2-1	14	TGTGCCAGTCCGGGGCGGGGGGGCACAACTGAGCAGTTCTTC	CASPGRGGTTEQFF
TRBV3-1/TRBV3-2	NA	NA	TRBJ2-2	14	TGTGCCAGCAGCCAGTATCTAGCCACTGGCGAGCTGTTTTTT	CASSQYLATGELFF
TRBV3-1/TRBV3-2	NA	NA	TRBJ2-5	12	TGTGCCAGCAGCCTAATTGAAGAGACCCAGTACTTC	CASSLIEETQYF
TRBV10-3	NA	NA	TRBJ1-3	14	TGTGCCATCAGGCACGACAGTACTGGAAACACCATATATTTT	CAIRHDSTGNTIYF
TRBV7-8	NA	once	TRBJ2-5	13	TGTGCCAGCAGCTTAGCGCGTTGGGAGACCCAGTACTTC	CASSLARWETQYF
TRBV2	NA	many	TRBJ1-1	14	TGTGCCAGCAGTGCTGAACAGATGAACACTGAAGCTTTCTTT	CASSAEQMNTEAFF
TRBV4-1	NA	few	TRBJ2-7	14	TGCGCCAGCAGCCAACAGGGGATCCCCTACGAGCAGTACTTC	CASSQQGIPYEQYF
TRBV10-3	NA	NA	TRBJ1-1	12	TGTGCCATCAGTGACGGAGACACTGAAGCTTTCTTT	CAISDGDTEAFF
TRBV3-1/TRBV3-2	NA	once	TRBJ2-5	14	TGTGCCAGCAGCCGAAAACAGGGCGGAGAGACCCAGTACTTC	CASSRKQGGETQYF
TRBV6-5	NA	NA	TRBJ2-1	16	TGTGCCAGCAGTTACTTCGGGCAGGGCGACTACAATGAGCAGTTCTTC	CASSYFGQGDYNEQFF